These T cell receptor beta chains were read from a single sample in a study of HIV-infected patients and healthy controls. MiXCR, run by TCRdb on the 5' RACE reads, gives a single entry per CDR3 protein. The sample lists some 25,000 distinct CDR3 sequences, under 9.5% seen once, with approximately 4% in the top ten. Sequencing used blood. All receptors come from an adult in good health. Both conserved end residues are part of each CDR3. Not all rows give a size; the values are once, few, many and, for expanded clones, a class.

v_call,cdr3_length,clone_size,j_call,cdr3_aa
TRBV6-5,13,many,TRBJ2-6,CASSSPGANVLTF
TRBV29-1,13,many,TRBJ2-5,CSVHGGRRETQYF
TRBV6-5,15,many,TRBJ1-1,CASSYEWEGGTEAFF
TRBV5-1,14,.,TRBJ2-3,CASSLDSLKDTQYF
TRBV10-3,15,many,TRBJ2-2,CAINNRGSNTGELFF
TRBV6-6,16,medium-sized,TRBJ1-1,CASSIGQGREGGKAFF
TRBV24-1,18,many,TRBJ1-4,CATSDNGRQGPEGEKLFF
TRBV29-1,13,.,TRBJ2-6,CSVDVSGANVLTF
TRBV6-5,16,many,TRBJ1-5,CASSPQHRSSNQPQHF
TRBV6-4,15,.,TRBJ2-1,CASSEASGGADEQFF
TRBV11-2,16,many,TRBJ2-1,CASSLPGGPSYNEQFF
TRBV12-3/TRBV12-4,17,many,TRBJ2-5,CASSLVLGGADGETQYF
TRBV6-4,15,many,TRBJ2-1,CASSQTGGDHLEQFF
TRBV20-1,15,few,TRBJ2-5,CSARAGTFSQETQYF
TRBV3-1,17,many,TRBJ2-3,CASSQDLGTGGGDTQYF
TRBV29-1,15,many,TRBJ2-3,CSVEQGATYTDTQYF
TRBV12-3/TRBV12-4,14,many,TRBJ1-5,CASSFRVNRQPQHF
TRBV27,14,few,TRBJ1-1,CASSATGLGTEAFF
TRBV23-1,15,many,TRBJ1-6,CARETFPPNNSPLHF
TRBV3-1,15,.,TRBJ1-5,CASSQEWGSNQPQHF
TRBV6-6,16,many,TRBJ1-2,CASTQGVGHTVYGYTF
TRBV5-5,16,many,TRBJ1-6,CASSLLGPGVGSPLHF
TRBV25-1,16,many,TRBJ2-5,CASSESPDHSAETQYF
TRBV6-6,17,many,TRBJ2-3,CASSYGTSGVSTDTQYF
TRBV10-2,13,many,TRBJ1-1,CATNKGGYTEAFF
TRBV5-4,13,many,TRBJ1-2,CASSLVRGLGYTF
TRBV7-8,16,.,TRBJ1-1,CASSLAIRGQHTEAFF
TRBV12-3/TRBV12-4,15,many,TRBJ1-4,CASSFFGSTNEKLFF
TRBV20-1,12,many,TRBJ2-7,CSARVAGDEQYF
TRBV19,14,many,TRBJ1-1,CASIGDGSNTEAFF
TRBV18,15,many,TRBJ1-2,CASSPPGGDLAGYTF
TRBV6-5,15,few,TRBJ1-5,CASALGFTGNQPQHF
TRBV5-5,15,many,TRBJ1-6,CASSLIGTGGSPLHF
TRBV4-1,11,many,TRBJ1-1,CASSQGARTFF
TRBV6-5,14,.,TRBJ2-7,CASSPDRVAFEQYF
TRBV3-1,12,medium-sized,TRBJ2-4,CASSQDRTAQYF
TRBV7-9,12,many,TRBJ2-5,CASSSRLETQYF
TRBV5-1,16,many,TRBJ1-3,CASSLEPWNSGNTIYF
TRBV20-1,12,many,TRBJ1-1,CSARGTVTEAFF
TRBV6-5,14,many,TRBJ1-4,CASSRGQRNEKLFF
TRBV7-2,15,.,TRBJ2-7,CASSLRQGVLDEQYF